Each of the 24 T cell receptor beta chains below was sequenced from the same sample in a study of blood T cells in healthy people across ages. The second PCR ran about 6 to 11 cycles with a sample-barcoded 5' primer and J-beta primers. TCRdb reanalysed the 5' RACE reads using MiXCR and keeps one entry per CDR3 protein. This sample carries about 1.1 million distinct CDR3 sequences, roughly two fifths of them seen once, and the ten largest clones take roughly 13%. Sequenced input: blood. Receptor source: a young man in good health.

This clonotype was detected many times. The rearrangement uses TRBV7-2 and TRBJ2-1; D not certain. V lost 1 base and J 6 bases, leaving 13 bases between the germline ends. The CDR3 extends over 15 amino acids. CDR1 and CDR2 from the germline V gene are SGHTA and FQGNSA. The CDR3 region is CASSLDLETANEQFF. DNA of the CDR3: TGTGCCAGCAGCTTAGACCTAGAGACCGCCAATGAGCAGTTCTTC. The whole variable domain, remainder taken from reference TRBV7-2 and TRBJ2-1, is GAGVSQSPSNKVTEKGKDVELRCDPISGHTALYWYRQSLGQGLEFLIYFQGNSAPDKSGLPSDRFSAERTGGSVSTLTIQRTQQEDSAVYLCASSLDLETANEQFFGPGTRLTVL.

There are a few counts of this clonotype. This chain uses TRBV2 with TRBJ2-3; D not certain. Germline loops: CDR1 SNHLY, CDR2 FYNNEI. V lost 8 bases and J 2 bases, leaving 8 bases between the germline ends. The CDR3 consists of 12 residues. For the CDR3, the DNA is TGTGCCAGCGGAGTGGTCACAGATACGCAGTATTTT. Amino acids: CASGVVTDTQYF.

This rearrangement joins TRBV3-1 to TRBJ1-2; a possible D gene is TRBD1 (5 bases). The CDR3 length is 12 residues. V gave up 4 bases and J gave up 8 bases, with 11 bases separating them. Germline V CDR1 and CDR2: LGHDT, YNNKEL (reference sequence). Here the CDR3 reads CASSPGQSGYTF. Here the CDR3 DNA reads TGTGCCAGCAGCCCCGGACAAAGCGGCTACACCTTC.

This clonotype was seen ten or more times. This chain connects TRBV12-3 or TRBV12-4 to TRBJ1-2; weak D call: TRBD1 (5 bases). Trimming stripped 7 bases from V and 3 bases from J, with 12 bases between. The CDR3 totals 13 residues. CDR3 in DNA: TGTGCCAGCACGGGGACGGACTACTATGGCTACACCTTC. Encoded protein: CASTGTDYYGYTF.

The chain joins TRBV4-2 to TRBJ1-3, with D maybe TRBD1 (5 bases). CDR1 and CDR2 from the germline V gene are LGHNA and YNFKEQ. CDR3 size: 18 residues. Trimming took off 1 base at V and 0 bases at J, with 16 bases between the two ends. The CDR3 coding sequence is TGTGCCAGCAGCCAAGGGGGCGCGGTTTTGTTCTCTGGAAACACCATATATTTT. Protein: CASSQGGAVLFSGNTIYF.

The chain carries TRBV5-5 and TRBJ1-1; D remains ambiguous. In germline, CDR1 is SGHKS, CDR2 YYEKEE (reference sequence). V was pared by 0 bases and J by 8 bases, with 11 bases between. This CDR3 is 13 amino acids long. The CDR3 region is CASSLASVSEAFF. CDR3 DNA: TGTGCCAGCAGCTTGGCCTCCGTTAGCGAAGCTTTCTTT. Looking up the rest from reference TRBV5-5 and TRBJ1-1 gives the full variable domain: DAGVTQSPTHLIKTRGQQVTLRCSPISGHKSVSWYQQVLGQGPQFIFQYYEKEERGRGNFPDRFSARQFPNYSSELNVNALLLGDSALYLCASSLASVSEAFFGQGTRLTVV.

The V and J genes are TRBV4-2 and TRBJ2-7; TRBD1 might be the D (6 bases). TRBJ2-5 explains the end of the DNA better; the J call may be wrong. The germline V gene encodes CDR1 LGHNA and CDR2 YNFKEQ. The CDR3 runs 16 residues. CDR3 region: CASSQGATGRRETQYF. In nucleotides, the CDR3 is TGTGCCAGCAGCCAAGGGGCTACAGGGAGAAGAGAGACCCAGTACTTC.

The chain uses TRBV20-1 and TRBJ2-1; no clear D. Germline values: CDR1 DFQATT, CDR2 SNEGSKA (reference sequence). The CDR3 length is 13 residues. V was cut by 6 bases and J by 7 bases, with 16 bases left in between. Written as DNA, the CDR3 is TGCAGTGCCCCTTCGGACGTCAAGAATGAGCAGTTCTTC. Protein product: CSAPSDVKNEQFF.

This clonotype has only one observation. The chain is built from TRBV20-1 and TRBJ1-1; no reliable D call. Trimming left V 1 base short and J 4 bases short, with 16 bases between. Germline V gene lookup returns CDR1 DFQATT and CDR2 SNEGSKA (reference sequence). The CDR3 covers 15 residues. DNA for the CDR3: TGCAGTGCTAGAGCTATAACGGGTGATCGCACTGAAGCTTTCTTT. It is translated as CSARAITGDRTEAFF.

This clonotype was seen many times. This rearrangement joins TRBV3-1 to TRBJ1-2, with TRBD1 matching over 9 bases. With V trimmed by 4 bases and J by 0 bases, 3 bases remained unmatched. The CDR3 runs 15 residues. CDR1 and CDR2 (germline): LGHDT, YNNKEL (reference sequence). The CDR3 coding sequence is TGTGCCAGCAGCCCAGGGGACAGGGCTAACTATGGCTACACCTTC. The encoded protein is CASSPGDRANYGYTF.

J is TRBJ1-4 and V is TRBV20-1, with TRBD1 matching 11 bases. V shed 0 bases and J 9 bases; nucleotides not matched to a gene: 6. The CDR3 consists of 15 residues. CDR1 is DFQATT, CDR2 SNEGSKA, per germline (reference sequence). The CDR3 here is CSARDLGQGVKKLFF. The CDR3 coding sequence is TGCAGTGCTAGAGATCTGGGACAGGGGGTCAAAAAACTGTTTTTT.

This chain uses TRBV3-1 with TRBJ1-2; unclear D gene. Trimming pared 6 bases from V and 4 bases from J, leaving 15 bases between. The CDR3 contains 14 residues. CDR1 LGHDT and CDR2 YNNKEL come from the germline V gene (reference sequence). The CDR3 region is CASSHLGDSYGYTF. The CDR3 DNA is TGTGCCAGCAGTCACCTCGGGGATAGCTATGGCTACACCTTC.

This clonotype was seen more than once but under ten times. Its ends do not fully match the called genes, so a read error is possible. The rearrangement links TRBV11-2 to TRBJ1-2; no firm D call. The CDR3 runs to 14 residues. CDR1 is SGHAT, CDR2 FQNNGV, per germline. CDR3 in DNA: TGTGCCAGCAGGTTAGCAGGATCCTTCTATGGCTACACCTTC. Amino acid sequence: CASRLAGSFYGYTF.

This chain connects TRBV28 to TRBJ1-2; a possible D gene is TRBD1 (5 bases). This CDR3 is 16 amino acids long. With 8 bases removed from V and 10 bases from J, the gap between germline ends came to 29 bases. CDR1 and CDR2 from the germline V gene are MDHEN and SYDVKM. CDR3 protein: CASWDVDSGPVGDYTF. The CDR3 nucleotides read TGTGCCAGCTGGGACGTGGACTCGGGACCGGTGGGTGACTACACCTTC.

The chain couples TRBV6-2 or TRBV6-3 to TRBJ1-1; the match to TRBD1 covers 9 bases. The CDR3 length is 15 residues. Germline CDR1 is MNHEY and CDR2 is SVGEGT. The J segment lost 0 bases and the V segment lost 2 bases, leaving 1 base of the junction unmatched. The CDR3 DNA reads TGTGCCAGCAGTTACGGGGACAGGGTGAACACTGAAGCTTTCTTT. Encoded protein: CASSYGDRVNTEAFF.

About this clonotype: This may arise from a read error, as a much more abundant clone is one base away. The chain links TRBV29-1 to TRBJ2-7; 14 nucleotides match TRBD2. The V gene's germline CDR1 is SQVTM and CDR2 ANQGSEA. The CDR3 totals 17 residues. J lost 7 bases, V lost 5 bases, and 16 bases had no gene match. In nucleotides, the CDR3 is TGCAGCGTTCCGGGACTAGCGGGGGAGAGCTCCTACAATGAGCAGTACTTC. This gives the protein CSVPGLAGESSYNEQYF.

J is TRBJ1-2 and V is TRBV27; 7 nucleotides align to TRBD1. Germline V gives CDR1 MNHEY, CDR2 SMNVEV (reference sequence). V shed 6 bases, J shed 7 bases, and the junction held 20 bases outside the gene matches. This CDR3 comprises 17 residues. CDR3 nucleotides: TGTGCCAGCAGCCAGAACAGGGGCCAGTTGGTGTCTGGTGGCTACACCTTC. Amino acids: CASSQNRGQLVSGGYTF.

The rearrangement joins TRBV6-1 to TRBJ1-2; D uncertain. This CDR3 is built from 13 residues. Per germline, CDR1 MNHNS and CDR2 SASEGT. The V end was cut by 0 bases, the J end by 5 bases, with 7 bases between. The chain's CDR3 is CASSEAVPYGYTF. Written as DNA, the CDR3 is TGTGCCAGCAGTGAAGCCGTCCCTTATGGCTACACCTTC.

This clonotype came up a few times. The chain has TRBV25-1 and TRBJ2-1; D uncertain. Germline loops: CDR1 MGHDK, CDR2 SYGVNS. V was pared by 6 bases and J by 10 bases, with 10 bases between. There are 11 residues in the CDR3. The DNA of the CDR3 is TGTGCCAGCAGGGCGACGGGCGAGCAGTTCTTC. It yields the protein CASRATGEQFF.

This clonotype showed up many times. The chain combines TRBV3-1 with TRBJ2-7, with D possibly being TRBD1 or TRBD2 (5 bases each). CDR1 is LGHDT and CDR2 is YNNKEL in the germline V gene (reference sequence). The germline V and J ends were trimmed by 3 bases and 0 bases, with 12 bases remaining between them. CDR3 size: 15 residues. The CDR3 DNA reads TGTGCCAGCAGCCATGGGGGAACTCCCTCCTACGAGCAGTACTTC. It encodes CASSHGGTPSYEQYF.

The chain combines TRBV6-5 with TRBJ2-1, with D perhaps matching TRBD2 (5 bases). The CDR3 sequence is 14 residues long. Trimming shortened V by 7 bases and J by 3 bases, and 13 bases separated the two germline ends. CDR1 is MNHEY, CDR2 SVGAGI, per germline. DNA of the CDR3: TGTGCCAGCATGATGGGGAGAGGCTACAATGAGCAGTTCTTC. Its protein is CASMMGRGYNEQFF.

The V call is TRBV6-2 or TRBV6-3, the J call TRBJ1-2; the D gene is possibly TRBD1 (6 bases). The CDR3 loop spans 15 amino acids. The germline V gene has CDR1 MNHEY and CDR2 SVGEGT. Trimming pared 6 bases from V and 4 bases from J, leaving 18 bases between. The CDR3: CASRIRTELIYGYTF. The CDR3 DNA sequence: TGTGCCAGCAGGATACGGACAGAGCTTATCTATGGCTACACCTTC.

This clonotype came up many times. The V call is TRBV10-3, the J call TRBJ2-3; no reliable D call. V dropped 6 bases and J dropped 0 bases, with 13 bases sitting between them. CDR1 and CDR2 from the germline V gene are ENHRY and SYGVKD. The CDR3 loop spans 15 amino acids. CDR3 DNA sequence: TGTGCCATCAGCGATTCAGGATGGAGCACAGATACGCAGTATTTT. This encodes CAISDSGWSTDTQYF.

This chain's CDR3 is CASTDRVNTEAFF. The CDR3 region has the DNA TGTGCCAGCACGGACAGGGTGAACACTGAAGCTTTCTTT. The chain joins TRBV3-1 to TRBJ1-1; TRBD1 matches at 8 bases. Germline CDR1 is LGHDT and CDR2 is YNNKEL (reference sequence). This CDR3 is built from 13 residues. J was trimmed by 0 bases and V by 7 bases; bases with no gene match: 1.